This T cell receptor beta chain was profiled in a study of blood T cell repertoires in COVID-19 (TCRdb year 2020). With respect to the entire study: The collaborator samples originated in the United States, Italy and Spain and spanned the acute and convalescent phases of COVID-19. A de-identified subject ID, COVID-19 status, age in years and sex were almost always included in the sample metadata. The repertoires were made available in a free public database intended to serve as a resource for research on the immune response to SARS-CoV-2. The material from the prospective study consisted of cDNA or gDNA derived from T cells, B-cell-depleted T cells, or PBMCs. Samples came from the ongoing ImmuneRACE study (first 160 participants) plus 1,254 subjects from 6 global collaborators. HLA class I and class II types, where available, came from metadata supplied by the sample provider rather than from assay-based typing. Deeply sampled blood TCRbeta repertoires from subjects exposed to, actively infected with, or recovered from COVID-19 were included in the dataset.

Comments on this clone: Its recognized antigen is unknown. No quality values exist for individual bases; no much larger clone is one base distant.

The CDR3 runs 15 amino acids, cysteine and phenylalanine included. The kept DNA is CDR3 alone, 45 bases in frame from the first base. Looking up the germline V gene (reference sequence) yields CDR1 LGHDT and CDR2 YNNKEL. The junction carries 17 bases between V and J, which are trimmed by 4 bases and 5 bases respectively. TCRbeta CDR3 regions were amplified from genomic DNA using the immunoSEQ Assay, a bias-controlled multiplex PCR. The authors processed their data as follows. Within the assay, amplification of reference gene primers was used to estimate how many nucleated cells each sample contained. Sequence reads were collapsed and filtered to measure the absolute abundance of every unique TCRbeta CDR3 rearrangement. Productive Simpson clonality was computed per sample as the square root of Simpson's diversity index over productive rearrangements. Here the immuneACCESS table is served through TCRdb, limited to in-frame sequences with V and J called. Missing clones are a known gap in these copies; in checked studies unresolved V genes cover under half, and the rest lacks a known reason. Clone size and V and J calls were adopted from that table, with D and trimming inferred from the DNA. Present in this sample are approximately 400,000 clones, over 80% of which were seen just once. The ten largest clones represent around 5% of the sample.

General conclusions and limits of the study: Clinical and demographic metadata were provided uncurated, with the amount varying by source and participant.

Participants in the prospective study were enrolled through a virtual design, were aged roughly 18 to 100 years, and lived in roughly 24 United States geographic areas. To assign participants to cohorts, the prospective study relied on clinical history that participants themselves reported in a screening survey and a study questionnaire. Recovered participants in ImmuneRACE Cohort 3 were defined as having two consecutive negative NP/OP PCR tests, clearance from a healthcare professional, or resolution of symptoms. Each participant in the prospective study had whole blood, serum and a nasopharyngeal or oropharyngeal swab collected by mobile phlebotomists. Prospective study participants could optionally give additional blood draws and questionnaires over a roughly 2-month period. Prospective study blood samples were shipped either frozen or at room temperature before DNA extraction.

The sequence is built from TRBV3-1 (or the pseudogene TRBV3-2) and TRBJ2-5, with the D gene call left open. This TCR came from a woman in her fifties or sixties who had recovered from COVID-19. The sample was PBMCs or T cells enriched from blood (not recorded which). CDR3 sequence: CASSPPKGLGETQYF. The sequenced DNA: TGTGCCAGCAGCCCCCCCAAAGGTCTAGGCGAGACCCAGTACTTC.